Listed below are T cell receptor beta chains from one sample, sequenced in a study of graft-versus-host responses after intestinal transplantation. Assay used: immunoSEQ multiplex PCR; TCRdb lists only in-frame clones, some missing. The sample carries around 10,000 clones, over 90% recorded once. Here the sequenced sample was PBMCs, taken almost 70 days after transplant. The receptors were gathered from a human patient who received an intestinal transplant, so some T cells may come from the graft donor. CDR3s include the opening cysteine and the closing phenylalanine or tryptophan. D genes are given only for firm matches. Clone size, where shown, is once, few, many, or a class for clones that have expanded.

v_gene: TRBV11-2; abundance: -; j_gene: TRBJ2-7; d_gene: TRBD1; CDR3aa: CASSLAGTVSSYEQYF; CDR3nt: TGTGCCAGCAGCTTAGCCGGGACAGTTAGCTCCTACGAGCAGTACTTC
v_gene: TRBV7-9; abundance: -; j_gene: TRBJ2-7; d_gene: TRBD2; CDR3aa: CASSLATSGSYEQYF; CDR3nt: TGTGCCAGCAGCTTAGCGACTAGCGGGTCCTACGAGCAGTACTTC
v_gene: TRBV5-6; abundance: -; j_gene: TRBJ2-1; d_gene: TRBD2; CDR3aa: CASSLALAGVYNEQFF; CDR3nt: TGTGCCAGCAGCTTGGCCTTAGCGGGAGTCTACAATGAGCAGTTCTTC
v_gene: TRBV6-1; abundance: -; j_gene: TRBJ2-7; d_gene: TRBD2; CDR3aa: CASGTSGSSYEQYF; CDR3nt: TGTGCCAGCGGGACTAGCGGTAGCTCCTACGAGCAGTACTTC
v_gene: TRBV15; abundance: -; j_gene: TRBJ1-3; d_gene: -; CDR3aa: CATSRGDPYNSGNTIYF; CDR3nt: TGTGCCACCAGCAGAGGGGATCCTTACAACTCTGGAAACACCATATATTTT
v_gene: TRBV28; abundance: once; j_gene: TRBJ2-1; d_gene: -; CDR3aa: CARRQVSSYNEQFF; CDR3nt: TGTGCCAGGAGACAGGTTAGCTCCTACAATGAGCAGTTCTTC
v_gene: TRBV10-3; abundance: -; j_gene: TRBJ1-1; d_gene: -; CDR3aa: CAIRGTLNTEAFF; CDR3nt: TGTGCCATCAGGGGCACATTGAACACTGAAGCTTTCTTT
v_gene: TRBV28; abundance: -; j_gene: TRBJ2-1; d_gene: -; CDR3aa: CASNIYSGYNEQFF; CDR3nt: TGTGCCAGCAATATATATAGCGGTTACAATGAGCAGTTCTTC
v_gene: TRBV27; abundance: -; j_gene: TRBJ1-2; d_gene: -; CDR3aa: CASSLGGVSYTF; CDR3nt: TGTGCCAGCAGCCTAGGGGGGGTGAGCTACACCTTC
v_gene: TRBV9; abundance: once; j_gene: TRBJ2-7; d_gene: -; CDR3aa: CASSGTGGYEQYF; CDR3nt: TGTGCCAGCAGCGGGACCGGGGGTTACGAGCAGTACTTC
v_gene: TRBV19; abundance: -; j_gene: TRBJ2-7; d_gene: -; CDR3aa: CASSITATYEQYF; CDR3nt: TGTGCCAGTAGTATTACAGCTACCTACGAGCAGTACTTC
v_gene: TRBV29-1; abundance: -; j_gene: TRBJ2-1; d_gene: -; CDR3aa: CSVVWGDYNEQFF; CDR3nt: TGCAGCGTGGTTTGGGGAGATTACAATGAGCAGTTCTTC
v_gene: TRBV7-8; abundance: -; j_gene: TRBJ1-3; d_gene: -; CDR3aa: CASSGNLRNTIYF; CDR3nt: TGTGCCAGCAGCGGAAACCTTAGAAACACCATATATTTT
v_gene: TRBV7-9; abundance: -; j_gene: TRBJ2-3; d_gene: TRBD2; CDR3aa: CASSLAGGGPDTQYF; CDR3nt: TGTGCCAGCAGCTTAGCGGGGGGAGGGCCAGATACGCAGTATTTT
v_gene: TRBV11-3; abundance: -; j_gene: TRBJ2-7; d_gene: -; CDR3aa: CASSGILGAYEQYF; CDR3nt: TGTGCCAGCAGCGGGATACTAGGGGCCTACGAGCAGTACTTC
v_gene: TRBV6-1; abundance: -; j_gene: TRBJ2-7; d_gene: -; CDR3aa: CASSSGVTYEQYF; CDR3nt: TGTGCCAGCAGTTCCGGGGTCACCTACGAGCAGTACTTC
v_gene: TRBV7-9; abundance: -; j_gene: TRBJ1-1; d_gene: -; CDR3aa: CASSLDWSDGTEAFF; CDR3nt: TGTGCCAGCAGCTTAGATTGGTCTGATGGGACTGAAGCTTTCTTT
v_gene: TRBV19; abundance: -; j_gene: TRBJ1-1; d_gene: -; CDR3aa: CASSIGLGGKAFF; CDR3nt: TGTGCCAGTAGTATCGGGCTGGGGGGAAAAGCTTTCTTT
v_gene: TRBV7-9; abundance: -; j_gene: TRBJ2-7; d_gene: TRBD2; CDR3aa: CASSLAGGPSYEQYF; CDR3nt: TGTGCCAGCAGCTTGGCGGGAGGACCGTCTTACGAGCAGTACTTC
v_gene: TRBV27; abundance: -; j_gene: TRBJ2-7; d_gene: TRBD1; CDR3aa: CASSFLGQGLNEQYF; CDR3nt: TGTGCCAGCAGTTTTCTCGGACAGGGGCTAAACGAGCAGTACTTC
v_gene: TRBV27; abundance: -; j_gene: TRBJ1-5; d_gene: TRBD1; CDR3aa: CASSLSWTGHSNQPQHF; CDR3nt: TGTGCCAGCAGTTTATCCTGGACAGGGCATAGCAATCAGCCCCAGCATTTT
v_gene: TRBV19; abundance: -; j_gene: TRBJ2-1; d_gene: TRBD2; CDR3aa: CASSTSGRSYNEQFF; CDR3nt: TGTGCCAGTAGTACTAGCGGGAGATCCTACAATGAGCAGTTCTTC
v_gene: TRBV15; abundance: -; j_gene: TRBJ1-2; d_gene: -; CDR3aa: CATSSGGGQTRWGYTF; CDR3nt: TGTGCCACCAGCAGTGGTGGAGGACAGACAAGATGGGGCTACACCTTC
v_gene: TRBV9; abundance: -; j_gene: TRBJ2-3; d_gene: TRBD2; CDR3aa: CASSAQGLATDTQYF; CDR3nt: TGTGCCAGCAGCGCTCAGGGACTAGCTACAGATACGCAGTATTTT